This T cell receptor beta chain emerged from a study of patients and donors after allogeneic stem cell transplantation (dated by TCRdb to 2018 to 2020). Library preparation was by RT-PCR. Sequencer: NextSeq 550. TCRdb reran the public reads through fastp at Q25 and MiXCR, keeping productive beta chains. Each CDR3 protein gets just one entry, which takes the most common genes and DNA from the rows behind it. This sample comprises under 200,000 distinct CDR3 sequences, over 25% of them detected only once. About 3% of the sample lies in the top ten. The germline V gene yields MNHEY for CDR1 and SVGAGI for CDR2. V sheds 0 bases and J sheds 3 bases, leaving 5 bases between their ends. Including cysteine and phenylalanine, the CDR3 has 13 amino acids. The kept DNA is CDR3 alone, 39 bases in frame from the first base. Regarding this clonotype: Its recognized antigen is unknown. No per-base quality is available; no much larger clone lies one base away.

This receptor was obtained from a human donor who was either an allogeneic HSCT recipient or a stem cell or donor lymphocyte infusion donor (not recorded which). It is not recorded whose cells these are; they may come from a transplant donor. This chain is built from TRBV6-5 and TRBJ1-2, with no confident D gene call. Sequencing was done on a sample of blood, either unsorted or a sorted T cell fraction (not recorded which). The CDR3 reads as follows: CASSYSSDYGYTF. The nucleotides read TGTGCCAGCAGTTACTCGTCGGACTATGGCTACACCTTC.